This entry lists 20 T cell receptor beta chains sequenced from one sample in a study of T-cell reconstitution after alpha-beta-depleted transplantation in children. A library of TCRbeta sequences, prepared with unique molecular identifiers, was generated. TCRdb reprocessed the PCR reads via MiXCR and lists one record per CDR3 protein. The sample has roughly 590,000 distinct CDR3 sequences, roughly 15% seen once. The sample here was PBMCs from the stem cell graft donor, taken from the stem cell graft. All receptors come from a human donor who donated a stem cell graft to a child with acute myeloid leukemia.

The chain is built from TRBV5-1 and TRBJ2-3; TRBD2 matches 9 bases. Trimming at V came to 2 bases and at J to 4 bases, leaving 5 bases not matched to a gene. CDR3 size: 15 residues. Germline CDR1 reads SGHRS; CDR2 reads YFSETQ. In DNA, the CDR3 is TGCGCCAGCAGCTTAAGGCGGGGGGGGCCAGATACGCAGTATTTT. Protein: CASSLRRGGPDTQYF. Variable domain in full (rest from reference TRBV5-1 and TRBJ2-3): KAGVTQTPRYLIKTRGQQVTLSCSPISGHRSVSWYQQTPGQGLQFLFEYFSETQRNKGNFPGRFSGRQFSNSRSEMNVSTLELGDSALYLCASSLRRGGPDTQYFGPGTRLTVL.

This clonotype was found a few times. The chain carries TRBV7-2 and TRBJ1-2, with TRBD1 as a possible D gene (5 bases). The V gene lost 1 base and the J gene lost 6 bases, with 12 bases spanning the gap. The CDR3 is made up of 14 amino acids. In germline, CDR1 is SGHTA, CDR2 FQGNSA. The CDR3 is CASSLDAGTDGYTF. The CDR3 coding sequence is TGTGCCAGCAGCTTAGATGCAGGGACGGATGGCTACACCTTC.

This clonotype was detected many times. The chain employs TRBV15 and TRBJ2-5, with 7 bases aligning to TRBD1. The germline CDR1 and CDR2 sequences are LNHNV and YYDKDF (reference sequence). Germline trimming cut 5 bases from V and 5 bases from J; bases unmatched to any gene: 8. The CDR3 totals 14 residues. CDR3 protein: CATSDRDRGETQYF. As DNA, the CDR3 is TGTGCCACCAGCGACCGGGACAGAGGGGAGACCCAGTACTTC. Drawing the rest from reference TRBV15 and TRBJ2-5, the complete variable domain is DAMVIQNPRYQVTQFGKPVTLSCSQTLNHNVMYWYQQKSSQAPKLLFHYYDKDFNNEADTPDNFQSRRPNTSFCFLDIRSPGLGDTAMYLCATSDRDRGETQYFGPGTRLLVL.

This clonotype was observed a handful of times. This chain links TRBV5-1 with TRBJ2-3; D gene ambiguous. V lost 9 bases to trimming and J lost 2 bases, with 13 bases between them. CDR1 is SGHRS, CDR2 YFSETQ, per germline. CDR3 length: 13 residues. In nucleotides, the CDR3 is TGCGCCACCCAAGGCGAGACCACAGATACGCAGTATTTT. It encodes CATQGETTDTQYF.

This chain uses TRBV4-2 with TRBJ2-5, with a tentative D call TRBD1 (5 bases). The CDR3 extends over 16 amino acids. V was pared by 1 base and J by 1 base, with 13 bases between. From germline, CDR1 is LGHNA and CDR2 YNFKEQ. The chain's CDR3 is CASSQGSRDVQETQYF. CDR3 nucleotide sequence: TGTGCCAGCAGCCAAGGTAGCAGGGATGTCCAAGAGACCCAGTACTTC.

V and J are TRBV11-2 and TRBJ2-1; D gene unclear. The V and J ends lost 0 bases and 1 base respectively, with 10 bases between them. This CDR3 has 16 residues. Looked up from germline, CDR1 is SGHAT and CDR2 is FQNNGV. CDR3 nucleotide sequence: TGTGCCAGCAGCTTAGATCCAGATCTATCCTACAATGAGCAGTTCTTC. As protein: CASSLDPDLSYNEQFF.

This clonotype has more than one count but fewer than ten. The gene calls are TRBV7-2 and TRBJ2-1, with a weak D call TRBD2 (6 bases). Per germline, CDR1 SGHTA and CDR2 FQGNSA. Trimming cost V 5 bases and J 3 bases, with 14 bases left between them. The CDR3 is 15 amino acids. For the CDR3, the DNA is TGTGCCAGCAGCGACTATAGCGGAATCTACAATGAGCAGTTCTTC. Translation: CASSDYSGIYNEQFF.

This chain uses TRBV5-1 with TRBJ2-2, with TRBD1 as a possible D gene (6 bases). V shed 5 bases and J shed 2 bases, with 16 bases lying between them. This CDR3 is 16 amino acids long. In germline, CDR1 is SGHRS, CDR2 YFSETQ. The CDR3 is CASSNTRTANTGELFF. CDR3 bases: TGCGCCAGCAGTAATACTAGGACAGCTAACACCGGGGAGCTGTTTTTT.

This clonotype has a count of ten or more. The chain has TRBV6-5 and TRBJ1-4; tentatively, D is TRBD1 (5 bases). V lost 0 bases and J lost 6, with 8 bases in between. Germline V CDR1 and CDR2: MNHEY, SVGAGI. The length of the CDR3 is 14 residues. The CDR3 DNA sequence: TGTGCCAGCAGTTACTCTTGGGGGGATGAAAAACTGTTTTTT. This codes for CASSYSWGDEKLFF.

This clonotype was seen more than once but under ten times. The chain is built from TRBV7-2 and TRBJ1-6; 7 bases are shared with TRBD1. V lost 4 bases to trimming and J lost 10 bases; unmatched junction nucleotides: 10. CDR1 and CDR2 (germline): SGHTA, FQGNSA. This CDR3 region has 15 residues. CDR3 DNA: TGTGCCAGCAGCTCCCCACGAGGACAGGCCTCACCCCTCCACTTT. Protein product: CASSSPRGQASPLHF.

This rearrangement joins TRBV20-1 to TRBJ2-5, with a weak D call TRBD2 (5 bases). Per germline, CDR1 DFQATT and CDR2 SNEGSKA (reference sequence). CDR3 length: 13 residues. With 3 bases removed from V and 8 bases from J, the gap between germline ends came to 16 bases. The CDR3 region is CSARSPIAKTQYF. The CDR3 DNA is TGCAGTGCTAGGAGCCCGATAGCGAAAACCCAGTACTTC.

This clonotype was seen at least ten times. The chain combines TRBV7-9 with TRBJ1-2; D unresolved. The germline gives CDR1 SEHNR, CDR2 FQNEAQ (reference sequence). Trimming removed 1 base from V and 0 bases from J, with 9 bases in between. The CDR3 has 15 amino acids. CDR3 in amino acids: CASSLGAGANYGYTF. CDR3 bases: TGTGCCAGCAGCTTAGGAGCGGGAGCTAACTATGGCTACACCTTC.

The chain links TRBV12-3 or TRBV12-4 to TRBJ2-2; the match to TRBD1 covers 8 bases. The CDR3 has 16 residues. With 10 bases clipped from V and 2 bases from J, the junction kept 12 bases outside the gene matches. This CDR3 reads CAITIPGQANTGELFF. The DNA for the CDR3 is TGTGCCATAACGATTCCGGGACAGGCTAACACCGGGGAGCTGTTTTTT.

The chain recombines TRBV7-2 with TRBJ2-1; D possibly corresponds to TRBD2 (5 bases). This CDR3 is built from 15 residues. Trimming shortened V by 2 bases and J by 6 bases, and 14 bases separated the two germline ends. CDR1 SGHTA and CDR2 FQGNSA come from the germline V gene. The CDR3 sequence: CASSLTTRAINEQFF. CDR3 sequence (DNA): TGTGCCAGCAGCTTAACCACTAGGGCCATCAATGAGCAGTTCTTC.

The V gene is TRBV20-1, the J gene TRBJ1-6; D possibly corresponds to TRBD1 (5 bases). Germline V gene sequence: CDR1 DFQATT, CDR2 SNEGSKA (reference sequence). CDR3 size: 12 residues. V was cut by 3 bases and J by 10 bases, with 10 bases left in between. CDR3 nucleotide sequence: TGCAGTGCTAGGACAGCGGGGTCACCCCTCCACTTT. Its translation: CSARTAGSPLHF.

This clonotype occurred many times. The rearrangement uses TRBV20-1 and TRBJ2-7; D ambiguous. The V gene lost 0 bases and the J gene lost 1 base, with 13 bases spanning the gap. In germline, CDR1 is DFQATT, CDR2 SNEGSKA (reference sequence). This CDR3 contains 15 residues. The CDR3 loop is CSARDLRTVSYEQYF. For the CDR3, the DNA is TGCAGTGCTAGAGATCTCCGGACGGTTTCCTACGAGCAGTACTTC.

This clonotype was observed at least ten times. The V call is TRBV4-2, the J call TRBJ2-5; 13 bases match TRBD2. The CDR3 covers 15 residues. With V trimmed by 4 bases and J by 10 bases, 9 bases remained unmatched. The germline V gene encodes CDR1 LGHNA and CDR2 YNFKEQ. CDR3 in amino acids: CASSLGTSGDPDQYF. The CDR3 DNA reads TGTGCCAGCAGCCTTGGGACTAGCGGGGACCCAGACCAGTACTTC.

This clonotype was found many times. The rearrangement joins TRBV29-1 to TRBJ2-3; 9 bases fit TRBD2. Germline V gene lookup returns CDR1 SQVTM and CDR2 ANQGSEA. This CDR3 contains 13 residues. The V gene end was trimmed by 6 bases and the J gene end by 5 bases; junction bases not matched to a gene: 6. The CDR3 nucleotides are TGCAGCGTAGCTAGCGGGGCTAAAGATACGCAGTATTTT. It yields the protein CSVASGAKDTQYF.

This clonotype was counted many times. V usage is TRBV20-1 and J usage is TRBJ2-5, with D possibly TRBD2 on 5 matching bases. The germline V and J ends were trimmed by 5 bases and 1 base, with 17 bases remaining between them. Per germline, CDR1 DFQATT and CDR2 SNEGSKA (reference sequence). There are 15 residues in the CDR3. CDR3 nucleotides: TGCAGTGCTCCAGAGATGGAGGCAGTCCAAGAGACCCAGTACTTC. This sequence encodes CSAPEMEAVQETQYF.

This clonotype was counted a few times. This chain joins TRBV7-2 and TRBJ2-3; D gene uncertain. The CDR3 length is 14 residues. The V end was cut by 2 bases, the J end by 1 base, with 7 bases between. In germline, CDR1 is SGHTA, CDR2 FQGNSA. CDR3 coding DNA: TGTGCCAGCAGCTTACAAGCCGGCACAGATACGCAGTATTTT. Its protein is CASSLQAGTDTQYF.